One sample yielded the 20 T cell receptor beta chains listed below, sequenced in a study of T-cell memory formation after mild COVID-19. A single record per CDR3 protein comes from TCRdb applying MiXCR to the 5' RACE reads. This sample has 250,000 to 300,000 distinct CDR3 sequences, with 16% found just once. The sample comprised PBMCs or a T cell subset sorted from them (not recorded which). All receptors derive from a man aged 18 to 29 who had mild COVID-19 (a few samples of this study predate the infection). Cell type and time point are not known.

This clonotype turned up a few times. V gene TRBV4-1 combines with J gene TRBJ1-5; no reliable D call. Germline-derived CDR1 and CDR2 are MGHRA and YSYEKL. The CDR3 contains 12 residues. V lost 3 bases to trimming and J lost 4 bases, with 4 bases between them. In DNA form, the CDR3 reads TGCGCCAGCAGCCATGGAAATCAGCCCCAGCATTTT. Protein product: CASSHGNQPQHF.

The sample holds a few counts of this clonotype. The chain employs TRBV9 and TRBJ2-1; D may correspond to TRBD1 or TRBD2 (6 bases each). This CDR3 is 14 amino acids long. Trimming pared 3 bases from V and 6 bases from J, leaving 13 bases between. Per the germline V gene, CDR1 is SGDLS and CDR2 is YYNGEE. CDR3 sequence: CASSAVGGGNEQFF. CDR3 DNA: TGTGCCAGCAGCGCCGTTGGAGGGGGCAATGAGCAGTTCTTC.

The rearrangement uses TRBV6-2 or TRBV6-3 and TRBJ2-2; no clear D. This CDR3 has 12 amino acids. Deletions cut 2 bases from V and 6 bases from J, with 4 bases between. Germline V gives CDR1 MNHEY, CDR2 SVGEGT. CDR3 protein: CASSYGPGELFF. The CDR3 DNA reads as TGTGCCAGCAGTTACGGGCCCGGGGAGCTGTTTTTT.

This clonotype was seen more than once but under ten times. Compared with germline, one end of the junction differs, possibly owing to a read error. The V and J genes are TRBV5-1 and TRBJ2-1; D remains unclear. This CDR3 region has 14 residues. Germline V gene lookup returns CDR1 SGHRS and CDR2 YFSETQ. The CDR3 DNA reads TGCGCCAGCAGCGCCACCGGACGGATATACGGGTTGAACTTC. This encodes CASSATGRIYGLNF. The full variable domain, completed using reference TRBV5-1 and TRBJ2-1, is KAGVTQTPRYLIKTRGQQVTLSCSPISGHRSVSWYQQTPGQGLQFLFEYFSETQRNKGNFPGRFSGRQFSNSRSEMNVSTLELGDSALYLCASSATGRIYGLNFGPGTRLTVL.

Only a few counts were recorded for this clonotype. The chain recombines TRBV27 with TRBJ2-1; no clear D gene. In germline, CDR1 is MNHEY, CDR2 SMNVEV (reference sequence). V gave up 5 bases and J gave up 9 bases, with 11 bases separating them. The CDR3 runs 12 residues. The CDR3 loop is CASSRWGTEQFF. The CDR3 bases are TGTGCCAGCAGTCGTTGGGGTACTGAGCAGTTCTTC.

This clonotype was picked up a small number of times. The chain uses TRBV24-1 and TRBJ2-3, with 8 bases fitting TRBD1. Germline values: CDR1 KGHDR, CDR2 SFDVKD. The ends lost 0 bases at V and 2 bases at J; junction bases unmatched: 3. CDR3 length: 16 amino acids. Here the CDR3 DNA reads TGTGCCACCAGTGATTTGGGGACAGGAGACACAGATACGCAGTATTTT. As protein: CATSDLGTGDTDTQYF.

The chain links TRBV7-7 to TRBJ2-3; 8 nucleotides line up with TRBD1. Germline loops: CDR1 SSHAT, CDR2 FNYEAQ (reference sequence). V lost 5 bases, J lost 11 bases, and 9 bases stayed unmatched. This CDR3 has 13 residues. The CDR3 is CASSRDRLNRQYF. CDR3 nucleotide sequence: TGTGCCAGCAGCAGGGACAGGCTGAATCGGCAGTATTTT.

The chain recombines TRBV7-2 with TRBJ2-1; D not certain. Germline V gene lookup returns CDR1 SGHTA and CDR2 FQGNSA. The V end lost 5 bases, the J end lost 8 bases, and 13 bases lay between the germline ends. The CDR3 contains 13 residues. CDR3 coding DNA: TGTGCCAGCAGCCCTAGGTTCGGCGATGAGCAGTTCTTC. Amino acid sequence: CASSPRFGDEQFF.

The rearrangement links TRBV5-8 to TRBJ1-5, with 7 bases aligning to TRBD1. CDR3 length: 14 residues. Trimming cost V 2 bases and J 7 bases; bases outside gene matches: 6. Per germline, CDR1 SGHTS and CDR2 YDEGEE. The CDR3: CASSLGGYRQPQHF. The CDR3 DNA follows: TGTGCCAGCAGCTTAGGGGGCTATCGACAGCCCCAGCATTTT.

The genes are TRBV20-1 and TRBJ2-1, with D maybe TRBD2 (5 bases). V was shortened by 3 bases and J by 4 bases, with 7 bases between the two germline ends. Germline loops: CDR1 DFQATT, CDR2 SNEGSKA (reference sequence). The CDR3 spans 12 residues. In nucleotides, the CDR3 is TGCAGTGCTAGTGGACTTTACAATGAGCAGTTCTTC. Residues: CSASGLYNEQFF.

The chain is built from TRBV5-4 and TRBJ1-2; 9 bases agree with TRBD1. Germline V CDR1 and CDR2: SGHNT, YYREEE (reference sequence). V was pared by 5 bases and J by 9 bases, with 8 bases of the junction left unmatched. The CDR3 totals 13 residues. CDR3 nucleotides: TGTGCCAGCAGACCAACAGGGGGCGCAAGCTACACCTTC. It yields the protein CASRPTGGASYTF.

CDR3 region: CASSLAGTATDTQYF. CDR3 nucleotide sequence: TGTGCCAGCAGCTTGGCCGGGACGGCAACAGATACGCAGTATTTT. This sequence joins TRBV5-6 and TRBJ2-3; D may correspond to TRBD1 or TRBD2 (5 bases each). The germline V gene has CDR1 SGHDT and CDR2 YYEEEE. V shed 0 bases and J shed 3 bases, with 11 bases lying between them. There are 15 residues in the CDR3.

This clonotype has more than one count but fewer than ten. V is TRBV12-5 and J is TRBJ1-1, with 8 bases identical to TRBD1. This CDR3 contains 14 residues. Germline V gene lookup returns CDR1 LGHNT and CDR2 FRNRAP. V gave up 6 bases and J gave up 4 bases; unmatched junction bases: 7. CDR3 loop: CASGDRGRLTEAFF. The CDR3 DNA follows: TGTGCTAGTGGAGACAGGGGACGCCTCACTGAAGCTTTCTTT.

The chain recombines TRBV29-1 with TRBJ2-5; possibly TRBD2 for D (6 bases). The CDR3 consists of 14 residues. V gave up 4 bases and J gave up 5 bases, with 17 bases separating them. Germline V gives CDR1 SQVTM, CDR2 ANQGSEA. The CDR3 region is CSVVPGEAPETQYF. CDR3 coding DNA: TGCAGCGTTGTTCCTGGGGAGGCGCCGGAGACCCAGTACTTC.

This clonotype has more than one count but fewer than ten. V gene TRBV4-2 combines with J gene TRBJ1-5; no firm D call. The CDR3 sequence is 13 residues long. Trimming stripped 1 base from V and 6 bases from J, with 7 bases between. Germline CDR1 LGHNA, CDR2 YNFKEQ. CDR3 nucleotides: TGTGCCAGCAGCCAAGTCGCTGGTCAGCCCCAGCATTTT. Translation: CASSQVAGQPQHF.

A few counts support this clonotype. The rearrangement uses TRBV12-3 or TRBV12-4 and TRBJ2-5, with TRBD2 matching 15 bases. Germline trimming cut 6 bases from V and 5 bases from J; bases unmatched to any gene: 4. CDR3 size: 15 residues. CDR3 protein: CASSWTSGGGETQYF. CDR3 DNA: TGTGCCAGCAGCTGGACTAGCGGGGGGGGCGAGACCCAGTACTTC.

This clonotype was observed a few times. The chain joins TRBV25-1 to TRBJ2-4; 10 nucleotides align to TRBD1. CDR3 size: 16 residues. Germline CDR1 is MGHDK and CDR2 is SYGVNS. Trimming cost V 4 bases and J 6 bases; bases outside gene matches: 9. CDR3 in DNA: TGTGCCAGCAGTGCCCCCCCCGGGACAGGGGTAAACATTCAGTACTTC. Its protein is CASSAPPGTGVNIQYF.

This clonotype has just a few counts. The V and J genes are TRBV7-9 and TRBJ1-2, with D unclear. In germline, CDR1 is SEHNR, CDR2 FQNEAQ (reference sequence). This CDR3 has 14 amino acids. V shed 5 bases and J shed 5 bases, with 15 bases lying between them. The CDR3 loop reads CASSTSPGAYGYTF. The CDR3 nucleotides read TGTGCCAGCAGCACCTCCCCCGGAGCGTATGGCTACACCTTC.

The chain employs TRBV7-2 and TRBJ1-4; tentatively, D is TRBD1 (5 bases). CDR1 is SGHTA and CDR2 is FQGNSA in the germline V gene. V dropped 5 bases and J dropped 6 bases, with 13 bases sitting between them. This CDR3 is built from 14 residues. The CDR3 loop reads CASSHRTSDEKLFF. CDR3 DNA: TGTGCCAGCAGCCATAGGACATCCGATGAAAAACTGTTTTTT.

The V call is TRBV29-1, the J call TRBJ1-5; D remains ambiguous. The germline V gene has CDR1 SQVTM and CDR2 ANQGSEA. The CDR3 extends over 13 amino acids. V was shortened by 5 bases and J by 4 bases, with 12 bases between the two germline ends. The CDR3 here is CSVQPTQNQPQHF. Here the CDR3 DNA reads TGCAGCGTTCAACCAACCCAAAATCAGCCCCAGCATTTT.